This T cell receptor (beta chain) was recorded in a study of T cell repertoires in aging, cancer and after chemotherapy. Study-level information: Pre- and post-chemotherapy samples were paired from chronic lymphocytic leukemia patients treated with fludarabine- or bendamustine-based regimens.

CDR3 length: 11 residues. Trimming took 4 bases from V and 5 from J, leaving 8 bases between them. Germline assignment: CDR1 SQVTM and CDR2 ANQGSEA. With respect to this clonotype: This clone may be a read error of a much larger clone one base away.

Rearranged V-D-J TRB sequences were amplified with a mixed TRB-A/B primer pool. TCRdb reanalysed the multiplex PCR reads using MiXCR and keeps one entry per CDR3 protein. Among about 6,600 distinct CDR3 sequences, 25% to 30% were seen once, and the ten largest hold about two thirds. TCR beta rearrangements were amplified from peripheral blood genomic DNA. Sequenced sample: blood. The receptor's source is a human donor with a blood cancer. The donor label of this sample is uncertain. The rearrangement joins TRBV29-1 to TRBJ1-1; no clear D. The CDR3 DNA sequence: TGCAGCGTTGCGCGGAAAACTGAAGCTTTCTTT. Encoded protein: CSVARKTEAFF.